This T cell receptor (beta chain) was sequenced for a study of cytomegalovirus exposure and HLA in healthy donors. Study results and caveats: A later analysis appeared to link common viral pathogens to several of the most significant clusters. For most TCR sequences rarity was the rule, although some public TCRs occurred in many donors.

PCR employed 60 Vbeta and 13 Jbeta primers. The assay was immunoSEQ multiplex PCR, and TCRdb's table has in-frame clones only and misses some. The table has 210,000 or so clones, approximately 80% seen once. CDR3 length: 13 residues. Trimming cost V 7 bases and J 5 bases, with 12 bases left between them. In germline, CDR1 is LNHDA, CDR2 SQIVND (reference sequence). Worth noting for this clone: Its antigen is as yet unknown.

The chain is built from TRBV19 and TRBJ2-1; the D gene is possibly TRBD1 (5 bases). What was sequenced was PBMCs. The clonotype originates from a girl aged 10 to 17 in good health and CMV-seronegative. In DNA, the CDR3 is TGTGCCAGTACCGCAGGGTTTAACAATGAGCAGTTCTTC. Translated, it gives CASTAGFNNEQFF.